The T cell receptor (beta chain) described here comes from a study of T cell changes during pregnancy in multiple sclerosis. Germline CDR1 is SGHTA and CDR2 is FQGTGA. V was cut by 5 bases and J by 5 bases, with 19 bases left in between. The CDR3 sequence is 15 residues long. Sequenced by immunoSEQ multiplex PCR; TCRdb stores in-frame clones only, minus some. The sample lists under 30,000 clones, 89% occurring once. This sequence joins TRBV7-3 and TRBJ2-7; D may be TRBD2 (6 bases). The TCR was taken from a female donor with multiple sclerosis, enrolled in a pregnancy study. Sequenced here: CD8+ T cells from peripheral blood mononuclear cells, sampled after pregnancy. CDR3 sequence reads: CASSPRGDSRDEQYF. DNA for the CDR3: TGTGCCAGCAGCCCCCGAGGGGACTCCCGCGACGAGCAGTACTTC.